These 12 T cell receptor beta chains were all obtained from the same sample, sequenced in a study of vaccination effects on CD4 cells after COVID-19 (dated by TCRdb to the early 2020s). The library came from the immunoSEQ multiplex PCR assay. What TCRdb holds here is the immuneACCESS table cut down to in-frame rearrangements. Part of the clones is not present; checked against another copy, under half of the missing clones reflect an unresolved V gene, and the others are unexplained. The sample includes about 20,000 clones, with approximately 70% observed a single time. Roughly a sixth of the sample belongs to the ten largest clones. To identify antigen-specific CD4+ T cell clonotypes by their expansion, the ViraFEST assay first stimulated PBMC with viral peptide pools and then applied TCR sequencing. After around 11 days of culture, CD4+ T cells were isolated with the EasySep CD4+ T cell isolation kit.

These receptors lack a known antigen. The sequencing here drew on CD4+ T cells from PBMCs cultured with HCoV-229E spike peptides, taken before COVID-19 vaccination. Interpreted using the paper, the cell subset or site label stands for: HCoV-229E spike overlapping peptide pool stimulation. The source is a human donor who received a COVID-19 vaccine.

The chain carries TRBV5-4 and TRBJ2-5; TRBD2 matches at 11 bases. Germline loops: CDR1 SGHNT, CDR2 YYREEE (reference sequence). CDR3 length equals 16 residues. The ends lost 0 bases at V and 7 bases at J; junction bases unmatched: 8. DNA for the CDR3: TGTGCCAGCAGCTTGGCGGGTAGCGGGGGGGCGGGGACCCAGTACTTC. It translates to CASSLAGSGGAGTQYF.

The chain has TRBV11-2 and TRBJ1-6; D perhaps matches TRBD1 (6 bases). The CDR3 totals 15 residues. Trimming pared 5 bases from V and 5 bases from J, leaving 13 bases between. Germline V CDR1 and CDR2: SGHAT, FQNNGV. CDR3 bases: TGTGCCAGCAGCCTCACGGACAGTAATAATTCACCCCTCCACTTT. Residues: CASSLTDSNNSPLHF.

The J gene is TRBJ2-7, the V gene TRBV7-9; either TRBD1 or TRBD2 may fit D (5 bases each). The V gene lost 2 bases and the J gene lost 6 bases, with 17 bases spanning the gap. This CDR3 has 15 residues. Germline CDR1 reads SEHNR; CDR2 reads FQNEAQ (reference sequence). The CDR3 sequence is CASSLRGDFNSEQYF. CDR3 nucleotide sequence: TGTGCCAGCAGCTTAAGGGGAGATTTTAACTCCGAGCAGTACTTC.

The rearrangement links TRBV6-1 to TRBJ2-6; unclear D gene. V lost 1 base and J lost 0, with 4 bases in between. This CDR3 is built from 15 residues. Germline CDR1 is MNHNS and CDR2 is SASEGT. The CDR3 spells CASSEEGSGANVLTF. CDR3 coding DNA: TGTGCCAGCAGTGAAGAGGGCTCTGGGGCCAACGTCCTGACTTTC.

In its sample, this clone is medium-sized. V gene TRBV10-1 combines with J gene TRBJ1-1; 7 positions agree with TRBD1. The CDR3 covers 15 residues. The V segment lost 4 bases and the J segment 1 base; nucleotides outside the gene matches: 6. The germline V gene encodes CDR1 WNHNN and CDR2 SYGVQD (reference sequence). The CDR3 DNA reads TGCGCCAGCAGTGGGCTCGGACAGGCGAACACTGAAGCTTTCTTT. Residues: CASSGLGQANTEAFF.

This clone showed up just once. The chain recombines TRBV18 with TRBJ2-7; the D is unclear. The CDR3 is 16 amino acids. The V gene lost 3 bases and the J gene lost 2 bases, with 17 bases spanning the gap. The germline gives CDR1 KGHSH, CDR2 LQKENI. CDR3 amino acids: CASSPNPPVLPYEQYF. The DNA for the CDR3 is TGTGCCAGCTCACCCAACCCTCCCGTCCTCCCCTACGAGCAGTACTTC.

The J gene is TRBJ1-1, the V gene TRBV18; tentatively, D is TRBD1 (5 bases). V was shortened by 3 bases and J by 8 bases, with 19 bases between the two germline ends. CDR3 length: 15 amino acids. From germline, CDR1 is KGHSH and CDR2 LQKENI. CDR3 region: CASSPQRRDFQEAFF. In DNA, the CDR3 is TGTGCCAGCTCACCCCAAAGGCGGGACTTCCAAGAAGCTTTCTTT.

The J gene is TRBJ1-2, the V gene TRBV5-6; D not resolved. V gave up 0 bases and J gave up 4 bases, with 16 bases separating them. From germline, CDR1 is SGHDT and CDR2 YYEEEE. There are 16 residues in the CDR3. The CDR3 loop reads CASSLGAGLSSYGYTF. The CDR3, as DNA: TGTGCCAGCAGCTTGGGGGCGGGATTAAGTAGCTATGGCTACACCTTC.

The chain uses TRBV7-2 and TRBJ1-2, with a weak D call TRBD1 (6 bases). CDR1 is SGHTA, CDR2 FQGNSA, per germline. V was cut by 1 base and J by 7 bases, with 10 bases left in between. CDR3 size: 13 residues. The CDR3 DNA is TGTGCCAGCAGCTTAGACAGGGTATCTGGCTACACCTTC. Amino acids: CASSLDRVSGYTF.

The chain has TRBV5-4 and TRBJ2-7; D not resolved. The V end was cut by 2 bases, the J end by 2 bases, with 11 bases between. The CDR3 has 14 amino acids. Germline loops: CDR1 SGHNT, CDR2 YYREEE (reference sequence). CDR3 DNA: TGTGCCAGCAGCTTCCCCAATCGCCCCTACGAGCAGTACTTC. Translated: CASSFPNRPYEQYF.

The table lists this clone with a count of one. The J gene is TRBJ2-7, the V gene TRBV3-1 (or the pseudogene TRBV3-2); 7 bases align to TRBD1. CDR3 length equals 16 residues. V lost 4 bases to trimming and J lost 2 bases; unmatched junction nucleotides: 11. Germline CDR1 reads LGHDT; CDR2 reads YNNKEL (reference sequence). Here the CDR3 reads CASSPLKTGLTYEQYF. CDR3 DNA: TGTGCCAGCAGCCCCCTTAAGACAGGGCTTACCTACGAGCAGTACTTC.

The chain employs TRBV24-1 and TRBJ1-5, with D possibly matching TRBD1 (5 bases). Germline assignment: CDR1 KGHDR and CDR2 SFDVKD. Trimming left V 4 bases short and J 0 bases short, with 24 bases between. CDR3 length: 20 amino acids. The CDR3 here is CATSEGARGTRVSSNQPQHF. As DNA, the CDR3 is TGTGCCACCAGTGAGGGCGCCCGCGGGACTCGGGTCAGTAGCAATCAGCCCCAGCATTTT.